The present entry profiles one T cell receptor (beta chain) with its context. Its antigen remains unidentified. This entry belongs to a study of human T cells and chemical hapten exposure. Findings of the study overall: Patch test score was positively correlated with the counts of TCRs that had expanded at PT1. TCRs above 1 in 1000 frequency stayed constant with DPC sensitization.

TCRdb reprocessed the RACE reads via MiXCR and lists one record per CDR3 protein. Among tens of thousands of distinct CDR3 sequences, 9% to 10% were seen once, and the ten largest hold roughly 17%. Time point denoted: patch test 3, about 24 weeks after DPC sensitization. The treatment was: therapeutic diphenylcyclopropenone sensitization with weekly scalp DPC. Donors were 18 to 70-year-old alopecia patients suitable for DPC. V lost 2 bases, J lost 11 bases, and 7 bases stayed unmatched. The V gene's germline CDR1 is MNHEY and CDR2 SVGEGT. This CDR3 region has 13 residues. The material sequenced was whole blood, taken in connection with sensitization to the hapten diphenylcyclopropenone (DPC). This rearrangement joins TRBV6-2 or TRBV6-3 to TRBJ2-7, with 9 bases lining up with TRBD1. The sequence was obtained from a middle-aged woman with alopecia areata. Some clones in this sample may be carry-over from other donors' samples. CDR3 sequence: CASSYDGTGLEYF. The CDR3 DNA is TGTGCCAGCAGTTACGACGGGACAGGGTTGGAGTACTTC.